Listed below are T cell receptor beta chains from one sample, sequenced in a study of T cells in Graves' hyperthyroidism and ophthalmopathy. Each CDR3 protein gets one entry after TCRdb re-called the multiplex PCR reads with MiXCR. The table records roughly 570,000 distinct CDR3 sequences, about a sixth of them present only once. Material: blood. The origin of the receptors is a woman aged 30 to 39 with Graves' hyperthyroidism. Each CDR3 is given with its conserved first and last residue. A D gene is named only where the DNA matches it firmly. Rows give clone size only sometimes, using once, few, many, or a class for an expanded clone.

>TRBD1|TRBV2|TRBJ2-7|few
TGTGCCAGCAGGACGACAGGGGCCAACTACGAGCAGTACTTC
CASRTTGANYEQYF
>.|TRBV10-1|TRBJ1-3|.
TGCGCCAGCAGTGAGACTACTGGAAACACCATATATTTT
CASSETTGNTIYF
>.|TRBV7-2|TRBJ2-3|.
TGTGCCAGCAGCTTAGTCGCCCGGTTTAAACCGGATACGCAGTATTTT
CASSLVARFKPDTQYF
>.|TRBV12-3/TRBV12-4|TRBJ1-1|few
TGTACCAGCAGATTGGGGACGACAAACACTGAAGCTTTCTTT
CTSRLGTTNTEAFF
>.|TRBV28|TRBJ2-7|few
TGTGCCAGCAGTTTGTATCCCTACAAGCAGTACTTC
CASSLYPYKQYF
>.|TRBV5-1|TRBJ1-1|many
TGCGCCAGCAGCTTGTCGGGTGTCACTGAAGCTTTCTTT
CASSLSGVTEAFF
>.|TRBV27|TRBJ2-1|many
TGTGCCAGCAGTTTTCAACGGTACAATGAGCAGTTCTTC
CASSFQRYNEQFF
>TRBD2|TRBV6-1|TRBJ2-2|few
TGTGCCACTAGCGGCACCGGGGAGCTGTTTTTT
CATSGTGELFF
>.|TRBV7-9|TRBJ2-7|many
TGTGCCAGCAGCTACCTGGGGCAGCGAACAACCTACGAGCAGTACTTC
CASSYLGQRTTYEQYF
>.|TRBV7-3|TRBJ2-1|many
TGTGCCAGCAGCTTAACGGGGACGGGGAATGTGGATGAGCAGTTCTTC
CASSLTGTGNVDEQFF
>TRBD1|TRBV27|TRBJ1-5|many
TGTGCCAGGGGGGTACAGGGGGGCAATCAGCCCCAGCATTTT
CARGVQGGNQPQHF
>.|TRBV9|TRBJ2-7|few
TGTGCCAGCAGCCACGGATCCACTAGCCAATACGAGCAGTACTTC
CASSHGSTSQYEQYF
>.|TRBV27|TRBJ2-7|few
TGTGCCAGCAGATCCCGACTAGTAATCTACAATGAGCAGTACTTC
CASRSRLVIYNEQYF
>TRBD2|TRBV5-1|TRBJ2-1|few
TGCGCCAGCAGCTTGGGAGCGGGGTTCTCCTACAATGAGCAGTTCTTC
CASSLGAGFSYNEQFF
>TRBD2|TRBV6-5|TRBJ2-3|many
TGTGCCAGCAGTTACTACCCTAGCGGGAGCACAGATACGCAGTATTTT
CASSYYPSGSTDTQYF
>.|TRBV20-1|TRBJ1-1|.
TGCAGTGCTAGAGTCTTCGTGGGCGACGCTGAAGCTTTCTTT
CSARVFVGDAEAFF
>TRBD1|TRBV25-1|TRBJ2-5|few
TGTGCCAGCACCGCGGTCGGACAGGGGTACCAAGAGACCCAGTACTTC
CASTAVGQGYQETQYF
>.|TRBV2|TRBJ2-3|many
TGTGCCAGCAGTCGGGACTCCACACAAGCAGATACGCAGTATTTT
CASSRDSTQADTQYF
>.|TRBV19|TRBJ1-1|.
TGTGCCAGTAGGATGCTGACGAACACTGAAGTTTTCTTT
CASRMLTNTEVFF
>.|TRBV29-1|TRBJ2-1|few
TGCAGCGTTGGCCCTGAAGTGGTCTACAATGAGCAGTTCTTC
CSVGPEVVYNEQFF
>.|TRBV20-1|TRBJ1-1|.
TGCAGTGCTAGAGATCGCGGATTGAGCAGTCGTCTGAACACTGAAGCTTTCTTT
CSARDRGLSSRLNTEAFF
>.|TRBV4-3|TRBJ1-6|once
TGCGCCAGCAGCCAAGATCTTTTCGGGGGTTTCGCGGCGGGGCTTGGGTCTATCCTCCACTTT
CASSQDLFGGFAAGLGSILHF
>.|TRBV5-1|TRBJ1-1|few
TGCGCCAGCAGCTTGAGTTCAAATAGTGGCACTGAAGCTTTCTTT
CASSLSSNSGTEAFF
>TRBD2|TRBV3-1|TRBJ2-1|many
TGTGCCAGCAGCGAACCGGGACTAGGCGTGGGTAATGAGCAGTTCTTC
CASSEPGLGVGNEQFF
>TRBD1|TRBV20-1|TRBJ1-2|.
TGCAGTGCTAGAAACACCCCGGGACAGGTTATTACTGTAAACTATGGCTACACCTTC
CSARNTPGQVITVNYGYTF
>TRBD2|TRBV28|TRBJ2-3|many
TGTGCCAGCAGTTTAGGTCGCCGGAGGACTAGCGGGACCGGGGCTTGGGATACGCAGTATTTT
CASSLGRRRTSGTGAWDTQYF
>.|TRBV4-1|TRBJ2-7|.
TGCGCCAGCAGCCAAGCCCAGATCTCCCACGAGCAGTACTTC
CASSQAQISHEQYF
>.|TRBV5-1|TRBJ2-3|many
TGCGCCAGCAGCTTGGGACAGGCCCCCGGCACAGATACGCAGTATTTT
CASSLGQAPGTDTQYF
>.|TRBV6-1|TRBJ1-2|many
TGTGCCAGCAGTGAAGTCAGGGTGGGCTACACCTTC
CASSEVRVGYTF
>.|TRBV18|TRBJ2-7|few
TGTGCCAGCTCACCACAGGAGGATTCCTACGAGCAGTACTTC
CASSPQEDSYEQYF
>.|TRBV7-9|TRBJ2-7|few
TGTGCCAGCAGGGACACTCTTGCCTACGAGCAGTACTTC
CASRDTLAYEQYF
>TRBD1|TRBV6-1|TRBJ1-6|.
TGTGCCAGCAGCACGGGACAGGGAATATCACCCCTCCACTTT
CASSTGQGISPLHF
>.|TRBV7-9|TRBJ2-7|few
TGTGCCAGTAGTTTGGAGGGGTACTACGAGCAGTACTTC
CASSLEGYYEQYF
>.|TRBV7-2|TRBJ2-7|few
TGTGCCAGCAGCTACGGGACTCAAGCCGTTTACGAGCAGTACTTC
CASSYGTQAVYEQYF
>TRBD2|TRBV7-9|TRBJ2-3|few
TGTGCCAGCAGCCCCTCCGGGGGGTTGCAGGGTACGCAGTATTTT
CASSPSGGLQGTQYF
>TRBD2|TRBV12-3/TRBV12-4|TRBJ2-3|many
TGTGCCAGCAGTACAGACGGGACTAGCGGAGGAGATACGCAGTATTTT
CASSTDGTSGGDTQYF
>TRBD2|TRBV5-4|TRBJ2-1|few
TGTGCCAGCAGCCCATGGACTAGCTTTAGCTCCTACAATGAGCAGTTCTTC
CASSPWTSFSSYNEQFF
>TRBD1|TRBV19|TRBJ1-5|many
TGTGCCAGTCTCCCGGGACAGGGGGCGTTGGGCAATCAGCCCCAGCATTTT
CASLPGQGALGNQPQHF
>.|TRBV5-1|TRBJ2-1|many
TGCGCCAGCAGCTTGGGAGCGTATACTTTCGATGAGCAGTTCTTC
CASSLGAYTFDEQFF
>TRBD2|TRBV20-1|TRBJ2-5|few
TGCAGTGCTAGAGGGGGTCTAGGAAGCGGGATACAAGAGACCCAGTACTTC
CSARGGLGSGIQETQYF
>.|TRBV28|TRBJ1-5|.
TGTGCCACCGGGAGGGGCAATCAGCCCCAGCATTTT
CATGRGNQPQHF
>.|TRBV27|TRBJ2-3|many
TGTGCCAGCAGTTTATCAGCCAGCCGCACAGATACGCAGTATTTT
CASSLSASRTDTQYF
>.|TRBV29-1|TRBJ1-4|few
TGCAGCGTTGTGGGCACCGATAATGAAAAACTGTTTTTT
CSVVGTDNEKLFF